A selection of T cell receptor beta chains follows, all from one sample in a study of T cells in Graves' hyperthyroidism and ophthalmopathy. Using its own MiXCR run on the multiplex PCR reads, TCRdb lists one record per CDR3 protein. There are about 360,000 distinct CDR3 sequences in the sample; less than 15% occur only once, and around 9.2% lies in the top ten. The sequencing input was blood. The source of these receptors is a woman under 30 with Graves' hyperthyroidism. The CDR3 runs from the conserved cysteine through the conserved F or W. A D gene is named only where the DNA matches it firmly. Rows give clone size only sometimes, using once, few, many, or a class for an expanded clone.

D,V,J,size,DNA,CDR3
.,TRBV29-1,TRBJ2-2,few,TGCAGCTGTCTACAGGTTAACACCGGGGAGCTGTTTTTT,CSCLQVNTGELFF
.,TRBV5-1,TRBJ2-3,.,TGCGCCAGCAGCTTGGTTTTTACAGATACGCAGTATTTT,CASSLVFTDTQYF
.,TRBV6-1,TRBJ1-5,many,TGTGCCAGCAGTCCAGGGCCGGGTCAGCCCCAGCATTTT,CASSPGPGQPQHF
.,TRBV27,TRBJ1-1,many,TGTGCCAGCAGTTTTTACGGGGAAGGGGCTTTCTTT,CASSFYGEGAFF
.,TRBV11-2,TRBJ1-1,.,TGTGCCAGCAGCTTCGGGGCTGTTGGCACTGAAGCTTTCTTT,CASSFGAVGTEAFF
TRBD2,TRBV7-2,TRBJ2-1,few,TGTGCCAGCAGCTTGGGGACTAGCGGATTAGGGCAGTTCTTC,CASSLGTSGLGQFF
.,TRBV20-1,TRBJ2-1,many,TGCAGCTTCGAAGGGCCTGGGAAAAGAGATGAGCAGTTCTTC,CSFEGPGKRDEQFF
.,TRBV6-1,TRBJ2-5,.,TGTGCCAGCATATTAAGGGTCTCGGAGACCCAGTACTTC,CASILRVSETQYF
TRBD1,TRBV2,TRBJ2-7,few,TGTGCCAGCAGCCCGGCCGGGACAGAGCTTCTTTTTTACGAGCAGTACTTC,CASSPAGTELLFYEQYF
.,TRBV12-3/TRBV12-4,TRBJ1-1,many,TGTGCCAGCAGTTTGGGAGGGGGGAGGAACACTGAAGCTTTCTTT,CASSLGGGRNTEAFF
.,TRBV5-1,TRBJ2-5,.,TGCGCCAGCAGCTTGGTGTCGGAGCAGACCCAGTACTTC,CASSLVSEQTQYF
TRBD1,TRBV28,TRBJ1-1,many,TGTGCCAGCAGTTTACCGTATGGGACAGGGAACACTGAAGCTTTCTTT,CASSLPYGTGNTEAFF
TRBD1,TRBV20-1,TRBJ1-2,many,TGCAGTGCTAGCTGGTACAGGGGAGCCTTGAACTATGGCTACACCTTC,CSASWYRGALNYGYTF
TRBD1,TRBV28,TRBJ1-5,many,TGTGCCAGCAGTTCCGGGACAGGGTATCAGCCCCAGCATTTT,CASSSGTGYQPQHF
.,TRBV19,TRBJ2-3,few,TGTGCCAGTCAAGGGTGGGGGGTTGGCACAGATACGCAGTATTTT,CASQGWGVGTDTQYF
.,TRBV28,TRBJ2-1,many,TGTGCCAGCGGACGTGGACGCGAGCAGTTCTTC,CASGRGREQFF
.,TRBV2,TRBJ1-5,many,TGTGCCAGCAGTGTAGGTAGGGAAGGGCAGCCCCAGCATTTT,CASSVGREGQPQHF
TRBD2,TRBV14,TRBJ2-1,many,TGTGCCAGCAGCCAAGAAGGCCTAGCGGTAGTGGATGAGCAGTTCTTC,CASSQEGLAVVDEQFF
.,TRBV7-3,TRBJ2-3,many,TGTGCCAGCAGCCTTAGGGGCGGGATGAGCACAGATACGCAGTATTTT,CASSLRGGMSTDTQYF
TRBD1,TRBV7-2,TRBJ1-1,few,TGTGCCAGCAGCCCATGGACAGGGAATGAAGCTTTCTTT,CASSPWTGNEAFF
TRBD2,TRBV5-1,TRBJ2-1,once,TGCGCCAGCGGAATACTAGCGGGGGGGCCCAGTGGGCGGTTCTTC,CASGILAGGPSGRFF
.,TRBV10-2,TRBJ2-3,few,TGCGCCAGCAGATCAGGGTTCTTAGTAACGCAGTATTTT,CASRSGFLVTQYF
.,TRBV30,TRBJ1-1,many,TGTGCCTGGAACACTCACACTGAAGCTTTCTTT,CAWNTHTEAFF
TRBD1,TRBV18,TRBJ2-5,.,TGTGCCAGCCCACCTGGACAGGGCGGGAAGACCCAGTACTTC,CASPPGQGGKTQYF